This T cell receptor beta chain was captured in a study of cytomegalovirus exposure and HLA in healthy donors (dated by TCRdb to 2015 to 2018). Some background on the complete study: According to an earlier analysis of 587 of the donors, about 179 million T cells yielded some 110 million unique TCR beta sequences and less than 300 Gb of sequence data. All discovery cohort repertoires had been generated using a single sequencing platform. Roughly 300 gigabases of sequencing data and around 88 million unique TCR sequences made up an early release that covered fewer than 650 HLA-typed donors. The study combined high-throughput TCR immunosequencing, statistical association of individual TCRs with disease status, and machine learning to predict cytomegalovirus infection status. Because of strong linkage in the cohort, roughly five DR-DQ haplotypes were treated as single units for association and clustering. Among about 390 genotyped donors of the cohort, an average of approximately 240,000 unique TCR beta nucleotide sequences were sequenced per donor, around 18% of them non-productive. Alongside the repertoire data, information on donor age, sex, ethnicity and CMV serostatus was compiled. The later analysis used no new phenotypic data to find candidate immune exposures, relying instead on TCR beta sequences and their occurrence across donors. Genome-wide SNP genotypes for about 60% of the 666 donors were used in a later genetic analysis, which treated that subset as a discovery cohort. Typing coverage differed by locus: A, B, C, DRB1 and DQB1 were typed in roughly 629-630 donors, DQA1 in about 550, DPA1 in approximately 610, and DPB1 in 450 to 480. Class I and class II HLA loci were covered by the typing at four-digit resolution. A later analysis re-analyzed previously published TCR beta repertoires from 500 to 700 donors and added high-resolution HLA genotyping to study TCR occurrence patterns. Of the 398 genotyped donors, approximately 82% fell in the genetic ancestry cluster associated with self-reported Caucasian donors. Besides the first cohort of hundreds of subjects, a separate validation cohort made up of roughly 120 different subjects was used. The study aimed to test whether signatures of past pathogen exposure could be identified by cataloging public T cell receptors. The study used immunosequencing to profile the T cell repertoires of approximately 630 subjects and linked those repertoires to cytomegalovirus serostatus. An earlier analysis of some 500 of the donors used high-throughput TCR beta sequencing to judge whether each TCR beta V gene segment behaved as functional or pseudogenic.

About this clone itself: The antigen this receptor binds is unknown. No base quality information exists; no much larger clone differs at one position.

Inclusive of the bounding cysteine and phenylalanine, the CDR3 is 15 residues long. Only CDR3 DNA is held: 45 bases, read in frame from base 1. Based on the germline V gene (reference sequence), the CDR1 and CDR2 sequences are GTSNPN and SVGIG. Deletion took 0 bases off V and 2 bases off J, with a span of 11 bases between the germline ends. The cohort consisted of hundreds of healthy bone marrow donors. At the time of sampling, all cohort members were nominally healthy, though unrecorded immune exposures were likely present. The donor was CMV seronegative and belonged to the group of 352 seronegative cohort members. A peripheral blood sample was provided by each donor, and peripheral blood mononuclear cells were used for TCR beta sequencing. Genomic DNA extraction from the blood cell samples was performed with the Qiagen DNeasy Blood Extraction Kit. Points the paper makes about the study in general: CMV serostatus was the only immune exposure information available for the cohort. According to a later analysis, TCR association rates differed among HLA loci, with DRB1 alleles showing the most associated TCRs and HLA-C alleles showing the fewest. A cluster of highly shared sequence variants was judged likely to be a technical artifact of the sequencing pipeline. Most CMV-associated TCR beta chains appeared to be HLA-restricted in a later analysis, and the HLA associations seemed to be driven largely by CMV exposure. Linkage disequilibrium might explain the correlated functional status among segregating V segments, but an unknown experimental factor could not be excluded. According to a later genetic analysis, donors in an Asian-associated ancestry cluster had fewer N-insertions in productive TCRs than the approximately 670-donor mean. Most TCR sequences were seen in very few donors, while some public TCRs were found in many individuals. Only TCR beta chains were sequenced in this cohort, and the absence of alpha or paired-chain data limited detectable features. The authors suggested that the approach could potentially be generalized to other disease states and immunological phenotypes. Compared with equally common non-associated chains, HLA-associated TCR beta chains in a later analysis were more clonally expanded and had lower generation probabilities. The classifier was reported to diagnose cytomegalovirus status with high specificity and sensitivity in both the original cohort and the validation cohort. A further reported finding was that TCR beta sequences accurately predicted the HLA-A and HLA-B alleles for most subjects in the first cohort. The 87-base-pair reads could not distinguish some IMGT-functional V segments, including TRBV6-2 and TRBV6-3, so those segments were excluded. Over 15 rarely observed V segments, including chromosome 9 orphons, were excluded from the earlier analysis of some 590 of the donors because counts were too low. The study listed 150 to 200 TCR beta chains as associated with cytomegalovirus. Broadly in line with IMGT annotations, most TCR beta V segments showed up in productive rearrangements about 87% or about 30% of the time in an earlier analysis of 587 of the donors. Assigning TCR associations to individual alleles was difficult when HLA alleles, especially DR and DQ, strongly co-occurred. Because HLA typing was missing for some donors at each locus, association tests included only the typed subset. Several of the top co-occurrence clusters appeared to be linked to parvovirus B19, influenza, CMV and Epstein-Barr virus, according to a later analysis. In a later analysis, around 17,000 TCR beta sequences were associated with specific HLA alleles at a false discovery rate of 0.05. An association between a missense DCLRE1C variant and V-gene and J-gene trimming of TCR beta chains was found in a later genetic analysis and replicated in an independent cohort. In vitro tests confirmed that three of the cytomegalovirus-associated TCR beta chains recognize cytomegalovirus antigens. Sequencing depth was assumed to be roughly uniform across donors in the presence/absence analyses, though that assumption may not hold.

Libraries were prepared through the immunoSEQ multiplex PCR assay. A mixture of 60 forward primers for TCR Vbeta segments and 13 reverse primers for TCR Jbeta segments was used in the multiplex PCR. The CDR3 region of rearranged TCR beta genes was amplified from genomic DNA by a multiplex PCR assay. On the Illumina HiSeq System, the amplified TCR beta libraries were sequenced as 87-base-pair reads. The original pipeline was this. Across the 600 to 700 repertoires, a later analysis counted tens of millions of unique TCR beta chains, roughly 11 million of which were shared by at least two donors. Raw reads were error-corrected and collapsed into unique sequences with a nearest-neighbor algorithm that merged closely related sequences to remove PCR and sequencing errors. V, D and J gene segments were assigned by aligning CDR3 sequences to IMGT reference sequences. For a sequence to be retained, at least a six-nucleotide match to both a V gene segment and a J gene segment was required. A rearrangement was called productive if the CDR3 had no stop codons and remained in frame with V and J, and every other rearrangement was called non-productive. Following IMGT convention, CDR3 was defined as the stretch from the second conserved V-encoded cysteine to the conserved J-encoded phenylalanine. In an earlier analysis of 500 to 650 of the donors, sequences lacking an unambiguous match to a single V gene segment were excluded. In an earlier analysis of several hundred of the donors, V segments were called functional above 56.7% productive rearrangements and were called segregating when the between-donor standard deviation exceeded 5%. To diagnose cytomegalovirus status from the catalog of TCR beta chain sequences, a statistical classification framework was built. A later analysis assigned V and J genes by comparing TCR nucleotide sequences with IMGT/GENE-DB human TR gene sequences. A later analysis assigned CDR3 sequences and most-parsimonious VDJ recombination scenarios with the TCRdist pipeline. In a later analysis, each TCR beta chain was defined by its CDR3 amino acid sequence together with its V-gene family, and reads lacking a unique V-gene family were excluded. In a later analysis, some 600 highly shared, low-generation-probability nucleotide sequences were removed to address suspected cross-contamination and a sequencing artifact. In a later analysis, a clonal expansion index was calculated for each public chain from normalized within-repertoire ranks of inferred template counts. Generation probabilities in a later analysis came from a VDJ recombination model fitted to out-of-frame rearrangements, and those results were checked against IGoR. A later analysis scored TCR-TCR, TCR-HLA and TCR-CMV co-occurrence with hypergeometric tests, applying a repertoire-size bias correction to TCR pairs. False discovery rates were estimated in a later analysis by permuting HLA or CMV assignments 20 times. In a later analysis, co-occurring TCRs were grouped using DBSCAN, and TCRdist sequence similarity was added for clustering within HLA-allele-positive subsets. For co-occurrence clustering, repertoires with fewer than 30,000 or more than 120,000 public chains were excluded, along with 5 or 6 repertoires with anomalous nucleotide sharing. TCRdb took this table from immuneACCESS and kept in-frame rearrangements with V and J called. Such tables lack part of the clones; where checked against another copy, unresolved V genes explain under half of the gap, and the rest is unexplained. For V, J and clone size, that table is used; D and trimming come from the DNA. This sample comprises 150,000 to 200,000 clones, around 78% of them detected only once. Roughly 1.6% of the sample goes to the ten largest clones.

The chain is made from TRBV30 and TRBJ2-1; a tentative D match to TRBD2 spans 6 bases. This TCR derives from a man aged 35 to 55 in good health and CMV-seronegative. The source material was PBMCs. In nucleotides, the sequence is TGTGCCTGGAGTGTAGGTAGCGGAACCTACAATGAGCAGTTCTTC. Its protein is CAWSVGSGTYNEQFF.